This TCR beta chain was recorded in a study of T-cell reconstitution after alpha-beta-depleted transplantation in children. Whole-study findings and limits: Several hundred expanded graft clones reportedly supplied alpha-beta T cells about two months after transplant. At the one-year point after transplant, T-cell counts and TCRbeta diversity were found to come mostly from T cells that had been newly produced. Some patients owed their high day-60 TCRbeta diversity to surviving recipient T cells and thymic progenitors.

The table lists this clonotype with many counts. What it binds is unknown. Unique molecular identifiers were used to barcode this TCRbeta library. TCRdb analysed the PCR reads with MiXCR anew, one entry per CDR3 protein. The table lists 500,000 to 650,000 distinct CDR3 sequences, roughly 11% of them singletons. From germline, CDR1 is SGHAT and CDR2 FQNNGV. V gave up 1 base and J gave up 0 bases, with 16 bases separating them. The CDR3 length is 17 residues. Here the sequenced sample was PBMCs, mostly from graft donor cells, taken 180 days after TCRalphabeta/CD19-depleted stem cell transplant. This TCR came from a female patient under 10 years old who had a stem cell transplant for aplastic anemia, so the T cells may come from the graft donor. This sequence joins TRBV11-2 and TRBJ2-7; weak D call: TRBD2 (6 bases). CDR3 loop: CASSLVSWRESSYEQYF. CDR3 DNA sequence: TGTGCCAGCAGCTTAGTCTCTTGGCGGGAAAGCTCCTACGAGCAGTACTTC. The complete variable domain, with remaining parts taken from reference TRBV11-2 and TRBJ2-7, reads EAGVAQSPRYKIIEKRQSVAFWCNPISGHATLYWYQQILGQGPKLLIQFQNNGVVDDSQLPKDRFSAERLKGVDSTLKIQPAKLEDSAVYLCASSLVSWRESSYEQYFGPGTRLTVT.